The 5 T cell receptor beta chains in this list originate from one sample, sequenced in a study of blood T cell repertoires in COVID-19. Method: immunoSEQ multiplex PCR; TCRdb's copy keeps in-frame clones and lacks some. Of 300,000 to 400,000 clones detected, approximately 86% appear once; the ten largest clones hold around 7.5%. The sample was peripheral blood. The receptors were gathered from a woman in her fifties or sixties with COVID-19, enrolled during active disease.

The chain couples TRBV19 to TRBJ1-1, with unresolved D. Germline CDR1 LNHDA, CDR2 SQIVND (reference sequence). V was trimmed by 7 bases and J by 2 bases, leaving 17 bases between them. The CDR3 is 15 amino acids. CDR3 coding DNA: TGTGCCAGTAATCCCCCGGGGAGCGCAAACACTGAAGCTTTCTTT. Encoded protein: CASNPPGSANTEAFF.

The chain combines TRBV28 with TRBJ1-4; 8 positions agree with TRBD1. V lost 2 bases, J lost 8 bases, and 4 bases stayed unmatched. CDR1 is MDHEN and CDR2 is SYDVKM in the germline V gene. The CDR3 sequence is 14 residues long. The CDR3 here is CASSLGQGWEKLFF. In nucleotides, the CDR3 is TGTGCCAGCAGTTTAGGACAGGGTTGGGAAAAACTGTTTTTT.

This clone was found once. V usage is TRBV28 and J usage is TRBJ1-1; D ambiguous. Trimming shortened V by 6 bases and J by 0 bases, and 17 bases separated the two germline ends. The CDR3 runs to 16 residues. Germline CDR1 reads MDHEN; CDR2 reads SYDVKM. Here the CDR3 DNA reads TGTGCCAGCAGATTGGCTGGCAGCGGTGTGAACACTGAAGCTTTCTTT. Translating gives CASRLAGSGVNTEAFF.

The chain recombines TRBV10-3 with TRBJ2-1; 12 bases are a match to TRBD2. J was trimmed by 4 bases and V by 6 bases; bases with no gene match: 4. CDR1 is ENHRY and CDR2 is SYGVKD in the germline V gene. This CDR3 is built from 15 residues. The CDR3 bases are TGTGCCATCAGGGAGACTAGCGGGGGATACAATGAGCAGTTCTTC. It is translated as CAIRETSGGYNEQFF.

The V gene is TRBV6-5, the J gene TRBJ1-6, with D tentatively TRBD1 (5 bases). Looked up from germline, CDR1 is MNHEY and CDR2 is SVGAGI. There are 16 residues in the CDR3. The ends were cut back, 0 bases at V and 6 bases at J, with 12 bases in the middle. In nucleotides, the CDR3 is TGTGCCAGCAGTTACTCCCGTCAGGGTTTTAATTCACCCCTCCACTTT. Translating it yields CASSYSRQGFNSPLHF.